These T cell receptor beta chains were read from a single sample in a study of T cell responses to AZD1222 COVID-19 vaccine. Here immunoSEQ multiplex PCR was the method, and the copy in TCRdb shows in-frame clones only, minus some. The sample holds over 140,000 clones, roughly 90% seen once. Sample: peripheral blood, taken on day 0 of AZD1222 vaccination. All receptors come from an adult in good health. Each CDR3 is given with its conserved first and last residue. The D gene is left open where the match is weak. Size is stated for part of the rows, as once, few or many counts, or as a class when the clone is expanded.

>16|TRBD2|TRBV4-1|TRBJ2-1|-
TGCGCCAGCAGTAAATCCGGGACTAGCGTGGGCAATGAGCAGTTCTTC
CASSKSGTSVGNEQFF
>15|-|TRBV5-1|TRBJ1-6|few
TGCGCCAGCAAAGGAACAGGAGTTTATAATTCACCCCTCCACTTT
CASKGTGVYNSPLHF
>13|-|TRBV24-1|TRBJ2-1|few
TGTGCCACCAGTGATTTATCGGGGAATGAGCAGTTCTTC
CATSDLSGNEQFF
>13|TRBD1|TRBV15|TRBJ2-2|once
TGTGCCACCAGACAGGGGAAGACCGGGGAGCTGTTTTTT
CATRQGKTGELFF
>15|TRBD1|TRBV7-9|TRBJ1-2|-
TGTGCCAGCAGTAACTGGGACAGGGACAGCTATGGCTACACCTTC
CASSNWDRDSYGYTF
>15|TRBD1|TRBV28|TRBJ2-1|once
TGTGCCAGCAGTACGATCGGGACAGGGTACAATGAGCAGTTCTTC
CASSTIGTGYNEQFF
>15|-|TRBV6-5|TRBJ2-1|-
TGTGCCAGCAGCAGGGACCCTCAGATAAGCAATGAGCAGTTCTTC
CASSRDPQISNEQFF
>16|-|TRBV28|TRBJ1-5|-
TGTGCCAGCGGCCCGACAGGATTTTTACCCAATCAGCCCCAGCATTTT
CASGPTGFLPNQPQHF
>16|-|TRBV7-2|TRBJ1-2|-
TGTGCCAGCAGCTTAGCGGGACGGGGCGAGGGGTATGGCTACACCTTC
CASSLAGRGEGYGYTF
>15|TRBD1|TRBV5-6|TRBJ2-7|-
TGTGCCAGCAGAATGATACAGGGGATTTTCTACGAGCAGTACTTC
CASRMIQGIFYEQYF
>14|TRBD1|TRBV6-5|TRBJ2-3|-
TGTGCCAGCCGCCAGGGACAGCTCACAGATACGCAGTATTTT
CASRQGQLTDTQYF
>15|TRBD2|TRBV11-1|TRBJ2-1|-
TGTGCCAGCAGCGTAAATAGCGGGAGCCACAATGAGCAGTTCTTC
CASSVNSGSHNEQFF
>13|TRBD1|TRBV6-5|TRBJ1-5|-
TGTGCCAGCAGTTGGGACAGTAATCAGCCCCAGCATTTT
CASSWDSNQPQHF
>15|-|TRBV6-5|TRBJ1-2|-
TGTGCCAGCGCTCGGAATATGAAGGGTGCCTATGGCTACACCTTC
CASARNMKGAYGYTF
>14|-|TRBV15|TRBJ1-4|-
TGTGCCACCAGCAGGTCCAGAGAGGCTGCAAAACTGTTTTTT
CATSRSREAAKLFF
>16|-|TRBV5-6|TRBJ1-2|-
TGTGCCAGCAGCAGGTCGGGCCTTAAGGACCTCTATGGCTACACCTTC
CASSRSGLKDLYGYTF
>13|-|TRBV11-2|TRBJ2-7|-
TGTGCCAGCAGCTCCGGGACATCCTACGAGCAGTACTTC
CASSSGTSYEQYF
>14|-|TRBV24-1|TRBJ1-2|-
TGTGCCACCAGTGATTCAACTGAGAGCTATGGCTACACCTTC
CATSDSTESYGYTF
>15|TRBD1|TRBV28|TRBJ2-2|-
TGTGCCAGCAGGTACAGGGGTCGAGTCACCGGGGAGCTGTTTTTT
CASRYRGRVTGELFF
>13|-|TRBV6-1|TRBJ2-7|-
TGTGCCAGCAGTGAAACACTGATTTACGAGCAGTACTTC
CASSETLIYEQYF
>14|TRBD1|TRBV15|TRBJ2-7|-
TGTGCCACCAGAGCCGGACAGGGGACCTACGAGCAGTACTTC
CATRAGQGTYEQYF
>12|-|TRBV12-3/TRBV12-4|TRBJ1-1|-
TGTGCCAGCAGACGGACATGGGGTGAAGCTTTCTTT
CASRRTWGEAFF
>10|-|TRBV12-3/TRBV12-4|TRBJ2-1|-
TGTGCCAGCAGTTATAGTGAGCAGTTCTTC
CASSYSEQFF
>19|TRBD2|TRBV6-1|TRBJ2-6|-
TGTGCCAGCAGTGAATCGGGAGGACTAGCGGGATCTGGGGCCAACGTCCTGACTTTC
CASSESGGLAGSGANVLTF
>18|-|TRBV7-2|TRBJ2-3|-
TGTGCCAGCAGCTTAAGGGCGGGGGCCCTCCTCCTCACAGATACGCAGTATTTT
CASSLRAGALLLTDTQYF
>8|-|TRBV5-8|TRBJ1-2|-
TGTGCCAGCAGCGTCGGACAGTTC
CASSVGQF
>13|-|TRBV28|TRBJ1-1|-
TGTGCCAGCAGTGCGGGACACATAAAGGGGGCTTTCTTT
CASSAGHIKGAFF
>15|-|TRBV2|TRBJ1-2|-
TGTGCCAGCAGTGAAGTCCGGGCTTCGGTCGATGGCTACACCTTC
CASSEVRASVDGYTF
>16|-|TRBV6-5|TRBJ2-3|-
TGTGCCAGCAGTTACTCCCCTACTAGGGTCACAGATACGCAGTATTTT
CASSYSPTRVTDTQYF
>14|-|TRBV6-5|TRBJ2-1|once
TGTGCCAGCAGTTACCCAGCTAGCCTCAATGAGCAGTTCTTC
CASSYPASLNEQFF
>17|-|TRBV21-1|TRBJ2-3|-
TGTGCCAGCAGCAAAAGATTTCCCTCCATTTGTGCAGATACGCAGTATTTT
CASSKRFPSICADTQYF
>15|TRBD1|TRBV5-4|TRBJ2-5|-
TGTGCCAGCAGCAGGGGCGACAGGGGCGGGGAGACCCAGTACTTC
CASSRGDRGGETQYF
>13|TRBD1|TRBV29-1|TRBJ2-5|-
TGCAGCGTTCGGGACAGGGGTTTGGAGACCCAGTACTTC
CSVRDRGLETQYF
>14|-|TRBV18|TRBJ1-5|-
TGTGCCAGCTCACCACAGGATAGCAATCAGCCCCAGCATTTT
CASSPQDSNQPQHF
>16|-|TRBV11-2|TRBJ2-2|once
TGTGCCAGCAGCTTAGTAACGGGATCTTGGGCCGGGGAGCTGTTTTTT
CASSLVTGSWAGELFF
>15|-|TRBV19|TRBJ1-5|-
TGTGCCAGTAGTATAACATCGGACAGCGGACAGCCCCAGCATTTT
CASSITSDSGQPQHF
>15|-|TRBV21-1|TRBJ2-2|-
TGTGCCAGCAGCAAAGGAGGAAGCGACACCGGGGAGCTGTTTTTT
CASSKGGSDTGELFF
>14|-|TRBV19|TRBJ2-1|few
TGTGCCAGTAGTATGACAGGCGGAAACAATGAGCAGTTCTTC
CASSMTGGNNEQFF
>18|TRBD1|TRBV3-1/TRBV3-2|TRBJ1-5|-
TGTGCCAGCAGCCAAGCCCTAGGGACAGGGAATAGCAATCAGCCCCAGCATTTT
CASSQALGTGNSNQPQHF
>14|-|TRBV28|TRBJ1-2|-
TGTGCCAGCAGTTCCGCGATGGACCACTATGGCTACACCTTC
CASSSAMDHYGYTF
>16|-|TRBV7-9|TRBJ2-7|-
TGTGCCAGCATCCCTCTCGTGGCGGGAAGAACCTACGAGCAGTACTTC
CASIPLVAGRTYEQYF
>12|-|TRBV3-1/TRBV3-2|TRBJ2-6|-
TGTGCCAGCACGAGTGGGGCCAACGTCCTGACTTTC
CASTSGANVLTF
>14|-|TRBV19|TRBJ1-1|-
TGTGCCAGTAGTATTAGGACGGGGAACACTGAAGCTTTCTTT
CASSIRTGNTEAFF
>16|TRBD1|TRBV5-5|TRBJ1-5|once
TGTGCCAGCAGCTTTTCGACAGGGTCCCCTAATCAGCCCCAGCATTTT
CASSFSTGSPNQPQHF
>12|-|TRBV29-1|TRBJ1-2|-
TGCAGCGGCCTCGAGGGTAACTATGGCTACACCTTC
CSGLEGNYGYTF
>15|-|TRBV19|TRBJ2-7|-
TGTGCCAGTAGTATTGTCGGCAGTTTCTCCTACGAGCAGTACTTC
CASSIVGSFSYEQYF
>16|TRBD1|TRBV5-4|TRBJ2-5|-
TGTGCCAGCAGACCCGCCTGGGACAGGGGGCAAGAGACCCAGTACTTC
CASRPAWDRGQETQYF
>15|-|TRBV21-1|TRBJ1-2|few
TGTGCCAGCAGCACCTTAACAGGGGCCTACTATGGCTACACCTTC
CASSTLTGAYYGYTF
>13|-|TRBV11-2|TRBJ2-7|-
TGTGCCAGCAGCTTAGATCTGCGTTCCGAGCAGTACTTC
CASSLDLRSEQYF